This T cell receptor beta chain was captured by sequencing in a study of T cell responses to AZD1222 COVID-19 vaccine. Repertoires were generated with immunoSEQ multiplex PCR, while TCRdb's copy carries only in-frame clones and drops some. The data hold about 120,000 clones, with over 80% observed a single time. Germline V gene sequence: CDR1 WNHNN, CDR2 SYGVQD (reference sequence). The ends were cut back, 0 bases at V and 1 base at J, with 11 bases in the middle. The CDR3 runs to 16 residues. The origin of this receptor is an adult in good health. The input for sequencing was peripheral blood, taken on day 0 of AZD1222 vaccination. The chain links TRBV10-1 to TRBJ2-3; D perhaps matches TRBD1 (5 bases). The CDR3, as DNA: TGCGCCAGCAGTGAGTCTTCCAGGGATGGCACAGATACGCAGTATTTT. Translated: CASSESSRDGTDTQYF.